One and the same sample provided the 19 T cell receptor beta chains below, sequenced in a study of CD8 T cells in Susac syndrome. Random hexamers were used to reverse transcribe the RNA input (about 0.5 to 1 ug). TCRdb passed the immunoSEQ multiplex PCR reads through MiXCR, listing each CDR3 protein once. This table holds about 66,000 distinct CDR3 sequences, approximately 94% found once. Sample: CD8+ T cells from PBMCs. The source is a human donor with multiple sclerosis.

The chain joins TRBV4-3 to TRBJ2-2; D perhaps matches TRBD1 (6 bases). Germline V gives CDR1 LGHNA, CDR2 YSLEER. V was shortened by 3 bases and J by 4 bases, with 18 bases between the two germline ends. This CDR3 contains 17 residues. CDR3 DNA sequence: TGCGCCAGCAGCCAGCAACCAGGACAGCTCACCACCGGGGAGCTGTTTTTT. Translated, it gives CASSQQPGQLTTGELFF.

The rearrangement joins TRBV6-4 to TRBJ1-2; D is uncertain. This CDR3 has 11 amino acids. Germline-derived CDR1 and CDR2 are MRHNA and SNTAGT. V was clipped by 2 bases and J by 2 bases, with 0 bases between them. The CDR3 region is CASSDNYGYTF. The DNA of the CDR3 is TGTGCCAGCAGTGACAACTATGGCTACACCTTC.

The chain recombines TRBV7-9 with TRBJ1-1, with D perhaps TRBD1 (5 bases). Germline assignment: CDR1 SEHNR and CDR2 FQNEAQ (reference sequence). V lost 8 bases to trimming and J lost 12 bases, with 16 bases between them. The CDR3 has 11 residues. The CDR3 nucleotides read TGTGCCAGCTCCCTAGATGGGGGTTCTTTCTTT. Its protein product is CASSLDGGSFF.

In this sample, this clonotype turned up once. The chain is built from TRBV20-1 and TRBJ2-7, with 7 bases aligning to TRBD2. The germline CDR1 and CDR2 sequences are DFQATT and SNEGSKA (reference sequence). This CDR3 spans 15 amino acids. After removal of 3 bases from V and 2 bases from J, the junction contained 10 bases not matched to a gene. As DNA, the CDR3 is TGCAGTGCTAGGGGGGGGTCAGATTACACCTACGAGCAGTACTTC. Its protein product is CSARGGSDYTYEQYF.

This clonotype was recorded once. The chain couples TRBV20-1 to TRBJ2-7, with D possibly being TRBD1 (5 bases). Trimming took 4 bases from V and 3 from J, leaving 16 bases between them. CDR1 is DFQATT, CDR2 SNEGSKA, per germline (reference sequence). The CDR3 extends over 14 amino acids. The DNA for the CDR3 is TGCAGTGCTACATCCAGGGAAGTAGACTACGAGCAGTACTTC. This sequence encodes CSATSREVDYEQYF.

The chain has TRBV9 and TRBJ1-5; the D gene is possibly TRBD1 (5 bases). The germline gives CDR1 SGDLS, CDR2 YYNGEE. Trimming cost V 5 bases and J 5 bases, with 11 bases left between them. The CDR3 contains 13 residues. CDR3 coding DNA: TGTGCCAGCAGTGGGGACGGGTATCAGCCCCAGCATTTT. It specifies CASSGDGYQPQHF.

The J gene is TRBJ2-7, the V gene TRBV20-1; D gene uncertain. Trimming left V 0 bases short and J 6 bases short, with 6 bases between. Germline values: CDR1 DFQATT, CDR2 SNEGSKA (reference sequence). The CDR3 runs 11 residues. The CDR3 DNA follows: TGCAGTGCTAGAGAAGGTGGCGAGCAGTACTTC. It is translated as CSAREGGEQYF.

The V and J genes are TRBV7-9 and TRBJ2-2, with D possibly being TRBD2 (6 bases). The CDR3 has 16 residues. V was pared by 4 bases and J by 5 bases, with 17 bases between. Germline V gene data show CDR1 as SEHNR and CDR2 as FQNEAQ (reference sequence). The CDR3 bases are TGTGCCAGCAGCTCCGCCCCGGGAGAAGGGACCGGGGAGCTGTTTTTT. Translated, it gives CASSSAPGEGTGELFF.

This chain uses TRBV29-1 with TRBJ2-7; the match to TRBD1 covers 9 bases. J lost 0 bases, V lost 0 bases, and 6 bases had no gene match. Germline loops: CDR1 SQVTM, CDR2 ANQGSEA. CDR3 length equals 16 residues. CDR3 nucleotide sequence: TGCAGCGTTGAAGAGGGGCGGACAGGGGACTCCTACGAGCAGTACTTC. This gives the protein CSVEEGRTGDSYEQYF.

The CDR3 region is CASSMDDYTETQYF. In DNA, the CDR3 is TGCGCCAGCAGCATGGACGATTACACAGAGACCCAGTACTTC. This chain uses TRBV4-1 with TRBJ2-5; D is unclear. The germline V gene has CDR1 MGHRA and CDR2 YSYEKL. V was cut by 5 bases and J by 4 bases, with 14 bases left in between. This CDR3 is built from 14 residues.

To note about this clonotype: Because the CDR3's place on the DNA is in doubt, the DNA is left out and the CDR3 is given as listed by TCRdb. The chain combines TRBV7-5 with TRBJ1-1; the table names TRBD1, a call not compared with the DNA. TRBV7-5 is reported as a pseudogene. The CDR3 numbers 17 amino acids, ends counted. The CDR3 loop reads CISVSEARTGRHTEAFF.

The genes are TRBV29-1 and TRBJ2-1; 11 nucleotides align to TRBD2. J lost 2 bases, V lost 7 bases, and 4 bases had no gene match. Germline assignment: CDR1 SQVTM and CDR2 ANQGSEA. This CDR3 region has 14 residues. In DNA, the CDR3 is TGCAGCGCCCCACTAGCGGGAGCCTACAATGAGCAGTTCTTC. It encodes CSAPLAGAYNEQFF.

The genes are TRBV6-2 or TRBV6-3 and TRBJ2-5, with TRBD1 matching 7 bases. Trimming removed 5 bases from V and 4 bases from J; junction bases left unmatched: 10. Looked up from germline, CDR1 is MNHEY and CDR2 is SVGEGT. This CDR3 is built from 15 residues. CDR3 DNA: TGTGCCAGCAGTCATAACAGGGGCCCAGGAGAGACCCAGTACTTC. It specifies CASSHNRGPGETQYF.

V gene TRBV7-9 combines with J gene TRBJ2-7; D gene uncertain. CDR3 length: 12 amino acids. V lost 1 base to trimming and J lost 6 bases, with 7 bases between them. Per germline, CDR1 SEHNR and CDR2 FQNEAQ (reference sequence). CDR3 in DNA: TGTGCCAGCAGCTTAGTGCCAGCCGAGCAGTACTTC. Amino acids: CASSLVPAEQYF. The full variable domain, rest sourced from reference TRBV7-9 and TRBJ2-7, is DTGVSQNPRHKITKRGQNVTFRCDPISEHNRLYWYRQTLGQGPEFLTYFQNEAQLEKSRLLSDRFSAERPKGSFSTLEIQRTEQGDSAMYLCASSLVPAEQYFGPGTRLTVT.

The chain has TRBV6-7 and TRBJ1-5, with D hard to call. TRBV6-7 is placed among ORFs of uncertain function. Between the trimmed V and J ends, which lost 7 bases and 2 bases, there was a span of 18 bases. The CDR3 is 16 amino acids. CDR3 protein: CASKGRVCLGNQPQHF. CDR3 in DNA: TGTGCCAGCAAGGGTAGGGTATGTCTTGGCAATCAGCCCCAGCATTTT.

V is TRBV12-3 or TRBV12-4 and J is TRBJ2-7; D is uncertain. V was trimmed by 1 base and J by 3 bases, leaving 7 bases between them. This CDR3 region has 13 residues. CDR3 nucleotides: TGTGCCAGCAGTTTAGGGCGGAGCTACGAGCAGTACTTC. The encoded protein is CASSLGRSYEQYF.

The V gene is TRBV2, the J gene TRBJ2-1, with 11 nucleotides matching TRBD2. Germline CDR1 is SNHLY and CDR2 is FYNNEI. J was trimmed by 5 bases and V by 6 bases; bases with no gene match: 6. CDR3 size: 15 residues. The CDR3 spells CASRLAGGSDNEQFF. The CDR3 coding sequence is TGTGCCAGCAGGCTAGCGGGGGGCTCTGACAATGAGCAGTTCTTC.

This rearrangement joins TRBV4-3 to TRBJ2-1; TRBD2 agrees at 10 bases. Germline CDR1 reads LGHNA; CDR2 reads YSLEER. This CDR3 has 16 amino acids. Trimming at V came to 0 bases and at J to 6 bases, leaving 5 bases not matched to a gene. This chain's CDR3 is CASSQDKSGGANEQFF. Here the CDR3 DNA reads TGCGCCAGCAGCCAAGATAAAAGCGGGGGGGCCAATGAGCAGTTCTTC.

The chain recombines TRBV7-2 with TRBJ2-7, with 11 bases lining up with TRBD2. The CDR3 has 15 residues. Germline V lookup: CDR1 SGHTA, CDR2 FQGNSA. The J segment lost 4 bases and the V segment lost 1 base, leaving 3 bases of the junction unmatched. The CDR3: CASSLELAGAYEQYF. CDR3 in DNA: TGTGCCAGCAGCTTAGAACTAGCGGGGGCTTACGAGCAGTACTTC.